Sequencing of this T cell receptor (beta chain) was carried out in a study of lymphopenia after photon versus proton radiotherapy. General observations from the study: Survival link was tested only in deceased patients; proton benefit remains a possibility.

Note on this clone: Its target is unknown.

Sequencing used immunoSEQ multiplex PCR; TCRdb keeps in-frame clones, though not all of them. This table holds nearly 25,000 clones, about 82% found once. The material sequenced was peripheral blood, taken from a patient treated with proton-based radiotherapy. The TCR comes from a woman aged 70-85 years with pancreatic cancer.

As DNA, the CDR3 is TGTGCCAGCAGTTTTAGTAACATGAACACTGAAGCTTTCTTT. This encodes CASSFSNMNTEAFF. The chain couples TRBV27 to TRBJ1-1; D unresolved. The CDR3 covers 14 residues. V dropped 3 bases and J dropped 0 bases, with 8 bases sitting between them. The germline gives CDR1 MNHEY, CDR2 SMNVEV (reference sequence).